This T cell receptor (beta chain) was recorded in a study of response to subunit inactivated influenza vaccine. From the RT-PCR reads, TCRdb called clonotypes with MiXCR, one entry per CDR3 protein. The data show some 550,000 distinct CDR3 sequences, under 25% seen once. CDR3 length equals 15 residues. Germline-derived CDR1 and CDR2 are MNHEY and SVGEGT. Losses at the gene ends were 6 bases for V and 5 bases for J; bases not matched to a gene: 10. This clonotype was observed a few times. The sample was also reused in another study, on T cells expressing NK-cell markers. That study adds: With UMIs, 5'RACE template switching was used to make TCR beta cDNA. Sorting in several experiments was restricted by an anti-gamma-delta TCR antibody to alpha-beta TCR T cells. Five to seven of the donors carried dominant NKG2C+ clonotypes that took up roughly 1.0-7.0% of their CD8+ T cells. Dominance of the CD3+CD56-NKG2C+ fraction by these clonotypes also held in a handful of donors.

The sequencing used CD4+ T cells sorted from PBMCs, collected approximately 13 days after vaccination. This receptor was obtained from a man over 45 who received an inactivated influenza vaccine. The rearrangement uses TRBV6-2 or TRBV6-3 and TRBJ1-1; 9 bases match TRBD1. CDR3 bases: TGTGCCAGCAGAGAGACCGGGACAGGGTGGACTGAAGCTTTCTTT. It encodes CASRETGTGWTEAFF.